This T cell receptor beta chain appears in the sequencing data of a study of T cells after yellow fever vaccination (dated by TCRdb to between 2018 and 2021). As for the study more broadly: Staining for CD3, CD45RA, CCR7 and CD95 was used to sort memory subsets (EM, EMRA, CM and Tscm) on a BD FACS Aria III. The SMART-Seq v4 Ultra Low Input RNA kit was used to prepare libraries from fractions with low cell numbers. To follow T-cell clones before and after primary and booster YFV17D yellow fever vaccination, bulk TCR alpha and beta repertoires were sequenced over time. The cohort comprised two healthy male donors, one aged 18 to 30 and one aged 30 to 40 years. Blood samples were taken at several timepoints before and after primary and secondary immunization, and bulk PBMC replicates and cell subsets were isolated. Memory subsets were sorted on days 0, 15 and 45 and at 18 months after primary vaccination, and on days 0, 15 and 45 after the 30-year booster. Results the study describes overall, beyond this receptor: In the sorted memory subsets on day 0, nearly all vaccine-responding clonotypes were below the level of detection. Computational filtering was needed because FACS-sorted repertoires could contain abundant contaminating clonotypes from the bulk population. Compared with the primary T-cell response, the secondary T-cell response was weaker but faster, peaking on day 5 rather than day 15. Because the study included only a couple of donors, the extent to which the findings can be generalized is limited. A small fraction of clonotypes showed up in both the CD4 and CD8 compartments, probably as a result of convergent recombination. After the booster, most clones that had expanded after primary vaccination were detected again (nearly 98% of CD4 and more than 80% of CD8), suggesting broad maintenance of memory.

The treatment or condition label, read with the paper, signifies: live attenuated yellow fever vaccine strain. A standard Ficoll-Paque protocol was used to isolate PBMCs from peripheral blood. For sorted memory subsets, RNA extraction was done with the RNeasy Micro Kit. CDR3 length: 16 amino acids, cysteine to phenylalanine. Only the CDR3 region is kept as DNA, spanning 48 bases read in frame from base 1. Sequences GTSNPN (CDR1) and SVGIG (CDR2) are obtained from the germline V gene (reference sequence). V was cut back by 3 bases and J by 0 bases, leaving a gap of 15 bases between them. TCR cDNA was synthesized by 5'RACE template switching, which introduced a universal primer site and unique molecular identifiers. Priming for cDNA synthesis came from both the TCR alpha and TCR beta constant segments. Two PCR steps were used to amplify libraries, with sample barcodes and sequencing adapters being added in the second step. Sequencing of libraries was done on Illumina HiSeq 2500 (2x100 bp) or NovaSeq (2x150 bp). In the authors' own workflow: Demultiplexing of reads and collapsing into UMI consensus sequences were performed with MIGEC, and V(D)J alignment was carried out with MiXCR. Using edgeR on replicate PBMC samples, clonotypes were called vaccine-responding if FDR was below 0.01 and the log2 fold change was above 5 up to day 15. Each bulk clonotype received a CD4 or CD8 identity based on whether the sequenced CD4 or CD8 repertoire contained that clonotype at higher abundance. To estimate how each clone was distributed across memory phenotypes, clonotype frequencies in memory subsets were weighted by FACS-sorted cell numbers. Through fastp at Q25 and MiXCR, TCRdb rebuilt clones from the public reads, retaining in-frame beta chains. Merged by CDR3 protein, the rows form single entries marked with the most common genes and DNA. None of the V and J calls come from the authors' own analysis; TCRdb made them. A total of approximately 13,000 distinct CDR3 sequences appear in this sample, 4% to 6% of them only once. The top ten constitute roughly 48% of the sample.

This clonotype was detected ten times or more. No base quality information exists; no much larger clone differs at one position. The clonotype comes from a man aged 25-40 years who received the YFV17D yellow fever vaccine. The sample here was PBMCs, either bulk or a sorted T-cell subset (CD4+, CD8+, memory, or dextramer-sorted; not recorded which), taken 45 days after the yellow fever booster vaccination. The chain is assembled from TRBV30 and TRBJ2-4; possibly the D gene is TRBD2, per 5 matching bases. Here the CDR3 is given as CAWSADSSVAKNIQYF. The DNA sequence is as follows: TGTGCCTGGAGCGCGGACTCGTCCGTAGCCAAAAACATTCAGTACTTC.